Here is one T cell receptor beta chain with its context. Its specificity is not known. CDR1 is SGDLS and CDR2 is YYNGEE in the germline V gene. Trimming shortened V by 0 bases and J by 2 bases, and 6 bases separated the two germline ends. This CDR3 region has 13 residues. The source of the sample is a study of T cell clonotyping in hematopoietic cell transplantation. Findings and limits, study-wide: CD4 and CD8 repertoire contributions could not be separated without sorting. Recipient TCR diversity dropped after transplant; expanded clonotypes rose from day 30 to 180. At the given depth, recipient repertoires were over 97% de novo clonotypes.

Documented time point: recipient sample about 28 days before transplant, after cytoreduction. Samples: about 28 days before transplant, then days 30, 100 and 180 after. Sequencing was performed with immunoSEQ multiplex PCR; in TCRdb, only in-frame clones are kept and a portion is missing. The table has under 11,000 clones, 92% seen once; the top ten hold less than 15%. The clonotype originates from a woman in her 40s with acute myeloid leukemia. Some clones in this sample may be carry-over from other donors' samples. The input for sequencing was peripheral blood mononuclear cells, taken before stem cell transplant. The V gene is TRBV9, the J gene TRBJ2-7, with no clear D. Here the CDR3 reads CASSVDATYEQYF. As DNA, the CDR3 is TGTGCCAGCAGCGTAGATGCGACCTACGAGCAGTACTTC.